These 17 T cell receptor beta chains were sequenced from one sample in a study of cytomegalovirus exposure and HLA in healthy donors. 13 Jbeta primers and 60 Vbeta primers were used for the PCR. Profiling relied on immunoSEQ multiplex PCR, and the TCRdb table lists in-frame clones only, not all of them. Found here are 150,000 to 200,000 clones, nearly 80% of them singletons; the top ten hold approximately 6%. Material: PBMCs. The source is a woman in her twenties or thirties in good health and CMV-seropositive.

The rearrangement uses TRBV6-5 and TRBJ2-1, with 12 bases identical to TRBD1. Looked up from germline, CDR1 is MNHEY and CDR2 is SVGAGI. V lost 4 bases, J lost 7 bases, and 2 bases stayed unmatched. The CDR3 runs 14 residues. CDR3 region: CASSSGQGANEQFF. Here the CDR3 DNA reads TGTGCCAGCAGTTCGGGACAGGGGGCAAATGAGCAGTTCTTC.

The rearrangement links TRBV2 to TRBJ2-6; D is unresolved. CDR1 is SNHLY and CDR2 is FYNNEI in the germline V gene. V gave up 1 base and J gave up 0 bases, with 4 bases separating them. The CDR3 runs 15 residues. Written as DNA, the CDR3 is TGTGCCAGCAGTGAAGTGAGCTCTGGGGCCAACGTCCTGACTTTC. This codes for CASSEVSSGANVLTF.

V and J are TRBV27 and TRBJ2-1; 7 bases are a match to TRBD2. Losses at the gene ends were 6 bases for V and 15 bases for J; bases not matched to a gene: 8. This CDR3 contains 11 residues. Germline V gene sequence: CDR1 MNHEY, CDR2 SMNVEV (reference sequence). The chain's CDR3 is CASSGSGGGFF. The CDR3 nucleotides are TGTGCCAGCAGCGGCAGTGGGGGGGGGTTCTTC.

The chain joins TRBV28 to TRBJ1-2, with TRBD1 matching over 10 bases. V was pared by 5 bases and J by 7 bases, with 7 bases of the junction left unmatched. Germline V gives CDR1 MDHEN, CDR2 SYDVKM. This CDR3 is built from 14 residues. The chain's CDR3 is CASSAGTGVFGYTF. The CDR3 region has the DNA TGTGCCAGCAGTGCCGGGACAGGGGTCTTTGGCTACACCTTC.

The J gene is TRBJ1-2, the V gene TRBV5-4, with TRBD1 matching 9 bases. Germline V lookup: CDR1 SGHNT, CDR2 YYREEE (reference sequence). V was clipped by 5 bases and J by 2 bases; unmatched bases: 7. The CDR3 runs to 15 residues. CDR3 sequence: CASRTGGRANYGYTF. CDR3 coding DNA: TGTGCCAGCAGAACAGGGGGCCGGGCAAACTATGGCTACACCTTC.

V usage is TRBV5-1 and J usage is TRBJ1-4; tentative D call: TRBD1 (6 bases). V lost 0 bases to trimming and J lost 10 bases, with 16 bases between them. Germline V gene data show CDR1 as SGHRS and CDR2 as YFSETQ. This CDR3 is built from 15 residues. CDR3 nucleotides: TGCGCCAGCAGCTTGGCCACAGGGAAGGGTGGAAAACTGTTTTTT. Translating it yields CASSLATGKGGKLFF.

This chain links TRBV6-1 with TRBJ2-4, with no clear D. Trimming pared 2 bases from V and 1 base from J, leaving 6 bases between. The germline CDR1 and CDR2 sequences are MNHNS and SASEGT. The CDR3 covers 14 residues. The CDR3 coding sequence is TGTGCCAGCAGTGAAATAAGCGCCAAAAACATTCAGTACTTC. Translating it yields CASSEISAKNIQYF.

The chain couples TRBV6-6 to TRBJ1-1; a weak D match, TRBD1 (6 bases). This CDR3 region has 15 residues. V was trimmed by 4 bases and J by 4 bases, leaving 16 bases between them. Per the germline V gene, CDR1 is MNHNY and CDR2 is SVGAGI (reference sequence). The CDR3 here is CASSSFTGLGTEAFF. CDR3 bases: TGTGCCAGCAGTTCCTTTACAGGGTTGGGCACTGAAGCTTTCTTT.

The chain couples TRBV28 to TRBJ2-5, with 11 bases matching TRBD2. The V segment lost 1 base and the J segment 5 bases; nucleotides outside the gene matches: 3. The CDR3 totals 15 residues. Germline V gene data show CDR1 as MDHEN and CDR2 as SYDVKM. CDR3 DNA: TGTGCCAGCAGTTTATATCCTAGCGGGGGGGAGACCCAGTACTTC. Translation: CASSLYPSGGETQYF. Looking up the rest from reference TRBV28 and TRBJ2-5 gives the full variable domain: DVKVTQSSRYLVKRTGEKVFLECVQDMDHENMFWYRQDPGLGLRLIYFSYDVKMKEKGDIPEGYSVSREKKERFSLILESASTNQTSMYLCASSLYPSGGETQYFGPGTRLLVL.

For the CDR3, the DNA is TGTGCCAGCAGTTTACGGGCAGGACGGGGAGCTTTCTTT. Its protein is CASSLRAGRGAFF. This chain connects TRBV27 to TRBJ1-1, with no clear D. This CDR3 has 13 residues. The V gene lost 2 bases and the J gene lost 10 bases, with 14 bases spanning the gap. Germline values: CDR1 MNHEY, CDR2 SMNVEV (reference sequence).

The V and J genes are TRBV18 and TRBJ2-4, with D perhaps matching TRBD1 (6 bases). Trimming removed 2 bases from V and 1 base from J, with 6 bases in between. Looked up from germline, CDR1 is KGHSH and CDR2 is LQKENI. The CDR3 loop spans 14 amino acids. Here the CDR3 DNA reads TGTGCCAGCTCACCAGACAGGGCCAAAAACATTCAGTACTTC. Translating gives CASSPDRAKNIQYF.

The table lists this clone with a count of one. This chain uses TRBV6-4 with TRBJ1-5; D unclear. The V gene lost 5 bases and the J gene lost 8 bases, with 13 bases spanning the gap. This CDR3 is 13 amino acids long. From germline, CDR1 is MRHNA and CDR2 SNTAGT. The CDR3 region has the DNA TGTGCCAGCAGTCAGAGCCCCCAGGAGCCCCAGCATTTT. Encoded protein: CASSQSPQEPQHF.

The rearrangement links TRBV19 to TRBJ2-1; D may be TRBD2 (6 bases). The CDR3 has 12 amino acids. The V end was cut by 6 bases, the J end by 4 bases, with 7 bases between. Germline V gives CDR1 LNHDA, CDR2 SQIVND (reference sequence). The CDR3 protein is CASRGGYNEQFF. The CDR3, as DNA: TGTGCCAGTAGGGGGGGATACAATGAGCAGTTCTTC.

V and J are TRBV7-8 and TRBJ1-1, with 11 positions matching TRBD1. The CDR3 totals 15 residues. The ends lost 5 bases at V and 3 bases at J; junction bases unmatched: 5. Germline V gene data show CDR1 as SGHVS and CDR2 as FQNEAQ. The CDR3 DNA reads TGTGCCAGCAGCCCCGGGACAGGGGGTTACACTGAAGCTTTCTTT. Protein product: CASSPGTGGYTEAFF.

This clone came up once. This rearrangement joins TRBV5-6 to TRBJ2-7; D is undetermined. There are 11 residues in the CDR3. CDR1 SGHDT and CDR2 YYEEEE come from the germline V gene. The V gene lost 0 bases and the J gene lost 6 bases, with 4 bases spanning the gap. CDR3 sequence: CASSLVSEQYF. The CDR3 DNA sequence: TGTGCCAGCAGCTTGGTCTCCGAGCAGTACTTC.

The genes are TRBV5-4 and TRBJ2-3; possibly TRBD1 for D (5 bases). The CDR3 has 13 residues. V shed 0 bases and J shed 11 bases, with 13 bases lying between them. CDR1 is SGHNT, CDR2 YYREEE, per germline (reference sequence). The CDR3 spells CASSLGGRDQQYF. DNA of the CDR3: TGTGCCAGCAGCTTGGGGGGCAGGGATCAGCAGTATTTT.

The V call is TRBV9, the J call TRBJ2-2; no reliable D call. Trimming pared 1 base from V and 6 bases from J, leaving 4 bases between. In germline, CDR1 is SGDLS, CDR2 YYNGEE. The CDR3 runs 12 residues. The CDR3 DNA reads as TGTGCCAGCAGCGTACGGTCCGGGGAGCTGTTTTTT. Translated: CASSVRSGELFF.